This TCR beta chain was observed in a study of T cells in Graves' hyperthyroidism and ophthalmopathy. Notes on the study in general: Ophthalmopathy got predicted by the model a median roughly 6.1 months before its onset.

TCR beta CDR3 regions were amplified from RNA. Primed by the HTBI set, a first-round RT-PCR was run on the TCR CDR3. One entry per CDR3 protein results from TCRdb running MiXCR on the multiplex PCR reads. The data hold over 700,000 distinct CDR3 sequences, with 35% observed a single time. On this clonotype itself: Its target is not known.

Trimming left V 5 bases short and J 3 bases short, with 16 bases between. Germline V gives CDR1 MNHEY, CDR2 SVGAGI. The length of the CDR3 is 15 residues. Clinicians diagnosed patients from clinical symptoms, serum thyroxine and TRAb, thyroid ultrasound and orbital computed tomography. The PBMCs were sourced from fresh peripheral blood (approximately 9.6 ml). The TCR was taken from a woman aged 40 to 55 with Graves' hyperthyroidism. The sample was blood. This chain links TRBV6-5 with TRBJ1-1; D not certain. The DNA for the CDR3 is TGTGCCAGCAGTCCGTACGGTGGGTTAGACACTGAAGCTTTCTTT. It is translated as CASSPYGGLDTEAFF.